Listed below are T cell receptor beta chains from one sample, sequenced in a study of brain T cells in children with intractable seizures. The method was immunoSEQ multiplex PCR; TCRdb's version includes in-frame clones alone and lacks a portion of them. The sample has 80,000 or so clones, about 92% seen once. The sample consisted of peripheral blood, taken at surgery. The origin of the receptors is a boy under two years old with tuberous sclerosis and intractable seizures. Both conserved end residues are part of each CDR3. D genes are given only for firm matches. Clone size is given for some rows only: seen once, a few or many times, or a class if the clone is expanded.

d_gene: -
j_gene: TRBJ2-3
abundance: -
v_gene: TRBV7-3
CDR3nt: TGTGCCAGCAGCTTAAGGGCCCCGATGAGGACAGATACGCAGTATTTT
CDR3aa: CASSLRAPMRTDTQYF

d_gene: TRBD2
j_gene: TRBJ2-5
abundance: -
v_gene: TRBV24-1
CDR3nt: TGTGCCACCAGTGATCGTGCCCGCGGACTAGCGGGAGGAGAGACCCAGTACTTC
CDR3aa: CATSDRARGLAGGETQYF

d_gene: -
j_gene: TRBJ1-2
abundance: -
v_gene: TRBV24-1
CDR3nt: TGTGCCACCAGTGATTCACGGACAGTATATGGCTACACCTTC
CDR3aa: CATSDSRTVYGYTF

d_gene: TRBD1
j_gene: TRBJ2-1
abundance: -
v_gene: TRBV7-9
CDR3nt: TGTGCCAGCAGCTTCCAGGGGGCCGCCTACAATGAGCAGTTCTTC
CDR3aa: CASSFQGAAYNEQFF

d_gene: -
j_gene: TRBJ1-1
abundance: -
v_gene: TRBV28
CDR3nt: TGTGCCAGCGCGAACCGGGCTGAAGCTTTCTTT
CDR3aa: CASANRAEAFF

d_gene: -
j_gene: TRBJ2-1
abundance: -
v_gene: TRBV7-9
CDR3nt: TGTGCCAGCAGGACTTACAATGAGCAGTTCTTC
CDR3aa: CASRTYNEQFF

d_gene: TRBD2
j_gene: TRBJ2-1
abundance: -
v_gene: TRBV9
CDR3nt: TGTGCCAGCAGCGTTACTAGCGGGGGGACCTACAATGAGCAGTTCTTC
CDR3aa: CASSVTSGGTYNEQFF

d_gene: -
j_gene: TRBJ2-1
abundance: -
v_gene: TRBV29-1
CDR3nt: TGCAGCGCCCCTAGCGTCTCCTACAATGAGCAGTTCTTC
CDR3aa: CSAPSVSYNEQFF

d_gene: -
j_gene: TRBJ1-1
abundance: -
v_gene: TRBV6-5
CDR3nt: TGTGCCAGCAGTTACGGACCCGGGACATTGAACACTGAAGCTTTCTTT
CDR3aa: CASSYGPGTLNTEAFF

d_gene: TRBD2
j_gene: TRBJ2-1
abundance: -
v_gene: TRBV5-1
CDR3nt: TGCGCCAGCAGTGAAGGACTAGCGGGGGGGTCCAATGAGCAGTTCTTC
CDR3aa: CASSEGLAGGSNEQFF

d_gene: -
j_gene: TRBJ2-3
abundance: -
v_gene: TRBV25-1
CDR3nt: TGTGCCAGCAGGGAGCCCCTCTCGGATACGCAGTATTTT
CDR3aa: CASREPLSDTQYF

d_gene: -
j_gene: TRBJ2-3
abundance: -
v_gene: TRBV7-9
CDR3nt: TGTGCCAGCAGCTTAGGAGTCAGGGGCCGGCGCACAGATACGCAGTATTTT
CDR3aa: CASSLGVRGRRTDTQYF

d_gene: -
j_gene: TRBJ1-2
abundance: -
v_gene: TRBV10-3
CDR3nt: TGTGCCATCAGAGAAACCGACAGGACTTTTGGCTACACCTTC
CDR3aa: CAIRETDRTFGYTF

d_gene: -
j_gene: TRBJ1-2
abundance: -
v_gene: TRBV10-3
CDR3nt: TGTGCCGGTGAGGGGAACGATGGCTACACCTTC
CDR3aa: CAGEGNDGYTF

d_gene: TRBD2
j_gene: TRBJ2-1
abundance: -
v_gene: TRBV5-1
CDR3nt: TGCGCCAGCAGCCGCGGGACTAGCGGGATAAATGAGCAGTTCTTC
CDR3aa: CASSRGTSGINEQFF

d_gene: -
j_gene: TRBJ2-7
abundance: -
v_gene: TRBV2
CDR3nt: TGTGCCAGCAGTGAAGAGAGCGTTTCTGAGCAGTACTTC
CDR3aa: CASSEESVSEQYF

d_gene: TRBD1
j_gene: TRBJ1-1
abundance: -
v_gene: TRBV5-1
CDR3nt: TGCGCCAGCAGCCCGGACAGGGTGAACACTGAAGCTTTCTTT
CDR3aa: CASSPDRVNTEAFF

d_gene: TRBD1
j_gene: TRBJ1-4
abundance: once
v_gene: TRBV4-2
CDR3nt: TGTGCCAGCAGCCACCTCCAGGGGGCGAATAATGAAAAACTGTTTTTT
CDR3aa: CASSHLQGANNEKLFF

d_gene: -
j_gene: TRBJ2-1
abundance: -
v_gene: TRBV5-6
CDR3nt: TGTGCCAGCAGCCTGGGTGGGCAGCTCAATGAGCAGTTCTTC
CDR3aa: CASSLGGQLNEQFF

d_gene: TRBD2
j_gene: TRBJ2-3
abundance: -
v_gene: TRBV27
CDR3nt: TGTGCCAGCAGTTTTAGGACTAGCGGGGGGGTTAGCACAGATACGCAGTATTTT
CDR3aa: CASSFRTSGGVSTDTQYF

d_gene: -
j_gene: TRBJ2-7
abundance: once
v_gene: TRBV13
CDR3nt: TGTGCCAGCAGTTCCACACGGTCGGGGGAGCAGTACTTC
CDR3aa: CASSSTRSGEQYF

d_gene: -
j_gene: TRBJ1-1
abundance: -
v_gene: TRBV5-1
CDR3nt: TGCGCCCCTTCCCCGGGGAACACTGAAGCTTTCTTT
CDR3aa: CAPSPGNTEAFF

d_gene: -
j_gene: TRBJ1-1
abundance: -
v_gene: TRBV12-3/TRBV12-4
CDR3nt: TGTGCCAGTCGGATGGGACTGAACACTGAAGCTTTCTTT
CDR3aa: CASRMGLNTEAFF

d_gene: -
j_gene: TRBJ1-2
abundance: once
v_gene: TRBV30
CDR3nt: TGTGCCTGGAGTCCCTCGGGGATCGGGGGAGGCTACACCTTC
CDR3aa: CAWSPSGIGGGYTF

d_gene: TRBD2
j_gene: TRBJ2-5
abundance: -
v_gene: TRBV6-5
CDR3nt: TGTGCCAGCAGTTACGACGGGAGGGCCCAAGAGACCCAGTACTTC
CDR3aa: CASSYDGRAQETQYF

d_gene: TRBD1
j_gene: TRBJ2-2
abundance: -
v_gene: TRBV6-5
CDR3nt: TGTGCCAGCAGTTCACCGGGACAGCCGAACACCGGGGAGCTGTTTTTT
CDR3aa: CASSSPGQPNTGELFF

d_gene: -
j_gene: TRBJ1-2
abundance: -
v_gene: TRBV5-1
CDR3nt: TGCGCCAGCACCACAGCCCCGGGGGCAGGCTCTGGCTACACCTTC
CDR3aa: CASTTAPGAGSGYTF

d_gene: -
j_gene: TRBJ2-7
abundance: -
v_gene: TRBV29-1
CDR3nt: TGCAGCGCGGGCCAATCCTACGAGCAGTACTTC
CDR3aa: CSAGQSYEQYF

d_gene: -
j_gene: TRBJ1-1
abundance: -
v_gene: TRBV7-9
CDR3nt: TGTGCCAGCAGCTTATCCCGAAGGTTGACAGCCAACACTGAAGCTTTCTTT
CDR3aa: CASSLSRRLTANTEAFF

d_gene: -
j_gene: TRBJ2-1
abundance: -
v_gene: TRBV13
CDR3nt: TGTGCCAGCAGCCCTCATCAGACATACAATGAGCAGTTCTTC
CDR3aa: CASSPHQTYNEQFF

d_gene: -
j_gene: TRBJ2-7
abundance: once
v_gene: TRBV5-1
CDR3nt: TGCGCCAGCAGCTTGCCCTCTTACGAGCAGTACTTC
CDR3aa: CASSLPSYEQYF

d_gene: TRBD1
j_gene: TRBJ1-1
abundance: -
v_gene: TRBV10-3
CDR3nt: TGTGCCATCGGGGCCGGACAGGGGAACACTGAAGCTTTCTTT
CDR3aa: CAIGAGQGNTEAFF

d_gene: -
j_gene: TRBJ2-1
abundance: -
v_gene: TRBV6-2/TRBV6-3
CDR3nt: TGTGCCAGCAGTTACCCCCAGAATGAGCAGTTCTTC
CDR3aa: CASSYPQNEQFF

d_gene: -
j_gene: TRBJ2-7
abundance: -
v_gene: TRBV27
CDR3nt: TGTGCCAGCAGTTTAATAGGGTCAAACTACGAGCAGTACTTC
CDR3aa: CASSLIGSNYEQYF

d_gene: -
j_gene: TRBJ2-1
abundance: -
v_gene: TRBV4-2
CDR3nt: TGTGCCAGCAGCCATGGGGACGGGGAGCAGTTCTTC
CDR3aa: CASSHGDGEQFF

d_gene: TRBD2
j_gene: TRBJ2-7
abundance: -
v_gene: TRBV11-2
CDR3nt: TGTGCCAGCAGCTTAGATTTGTCGGGACTAGCATACGAGCAGTACTTC
CDR3aa: CASSLDLSGLAYEQYF

d_gene: -
j_gene: TRBJ2-1
abundance: -
v_gene: TRBV7-2
CDR3nt: TGTGCCAGCAGCTCCCGCAATGAGCAGTTCTTC
CDR3aa: CASSSRNEQFF

d_gene: TRBD1
j_gene: TRBJ1-6
abundance: -
v_gene: TRBV27
CDR3nt: TGTGCCAGCAGTTTCGGGACAGCGTATAATTCACCCCTCCACTTT
CDR3aa: CASSFGTAYNSPLHF

d_gene: -
j_gene: TRBJ1-1
abundance: -
v_gene: TRBV12-5
CDR3nt: TGTGCTAGTGGTTTGGTACTAGGGTCAGATGCGTACACTGAAGCTTTCTTT
CDR3aa: CASGLVLGSDAYTEAFF

d_gene: -
j_gene: TRBJ2-1
abundance: -
v_gene: TRBV7-2
CDR3nt: TGTGCCAGCAGCTTAGCTTGGAGCTCCTACAATGAGCAGTTCTTC
CDR3aa: CASSLAWSSYNEQFF

d_gene: -
j_gene: TRBJ2-7
abundance: few
v_gene: TRBV5-1
CDR3nt: TGCGCCAGCAGTCAACCGACCCTAGCGACAGGGTTCTCCTACGAGCAGTACTTC
CDR3aa: CASSQPTLATGFSYEQYF

d_gene: -
j_gene: TRBJ2-7
abundance: once
v_gene: TRBV7-9
CDR3nt: TGTGCCAGCAGCACGCATTCCACCAACCCGGGCTCCACACACGAGCAGTACTTC
CDR3aa: CASSTHSTNPGSTHEQYF

d_gene: TRBD2
j_gene: TRBJ2-3
abundance: -
v_gene: TRBV3-1/TRBV3-2
CDR3nt: TGTGCCAGCAGCCAATCGAGCGGGGGGAGCACAGATACGCAGTATTTT
CDR3aa: CASSQSSGGSTDTQYF

d_gene: TRBD1
j_gene: TRBJ2-5
abundance: -
v_gene: TRBV11-3
CDR3nt: TGTGCCAGCGGAGGACAGGGTCAAGAGACCCAGTACTTC
CDR3aa: CASGGQGQETQYF

d_gene: TRBD1
j_gene: TRBJ1-3
abundance: few
v_gene: TRBV2
CDR3nt: TGTGCCAGCAGCTACAGGGGAGGAAACACCATATATTTT
CDR3aa: CASSYRGGNTIYF

d_gene: TRBD2
j_gene: TRBJ2-3
abundance: -
v_gene: TRBV19
CDR3nt: TGTGCCAGTAGTATAGCTGGGCTAGCGGAAAAGCCAGGGTATTTT
CDR3aa: CASSIAGLAEKPGYF

d_gene: TRBD1
j_gene: TRBJ2-5
abundance: -
v_gene: TRBV24-1
CDR3nt: TGTGCCACCAGTGAGACGGGACAGGGAAGCAAAGAGACCCAGTACTTC
CDR3aa: CATSETGQGSKETQYF

d_gene: -
j_gene: TRBJ2-7
abundance: -
v_gene: TRBV2
CDR3nt: TGTGCCAGCAGTCGGGCATACTTTAGGAACGAGCAGTACTTC
CDR3aa: CASSRAYFRNEQYF

d_gene: TRBD1
j_gene: TRBJ1-1
abundance: few
v_gene: TRBV14
CDR3nt: TGTGCCAGCAGCAGATGGACAGGGGGAAACACTGAAGCTTTCTTT
CDR3aa: CASSRWTGGNTEAFF